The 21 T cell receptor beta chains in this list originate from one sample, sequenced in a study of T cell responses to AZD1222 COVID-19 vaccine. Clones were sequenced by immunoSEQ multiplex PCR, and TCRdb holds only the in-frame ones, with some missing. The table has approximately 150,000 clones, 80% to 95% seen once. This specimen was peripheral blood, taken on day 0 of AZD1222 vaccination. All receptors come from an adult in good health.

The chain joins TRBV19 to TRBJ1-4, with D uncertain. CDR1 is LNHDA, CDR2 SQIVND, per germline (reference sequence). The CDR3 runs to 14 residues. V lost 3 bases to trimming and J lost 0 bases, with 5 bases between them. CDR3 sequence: CASSIEPTNEKLFF. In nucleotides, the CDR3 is TGTGCCAGTAGTATCGAGCCAACTAATGAAAAACTGTTTTTT.

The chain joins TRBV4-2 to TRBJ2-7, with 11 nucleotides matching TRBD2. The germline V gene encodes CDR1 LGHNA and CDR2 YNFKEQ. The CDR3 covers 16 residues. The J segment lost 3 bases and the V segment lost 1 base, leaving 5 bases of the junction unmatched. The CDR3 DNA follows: TGTGCCAGCAGCCAAGGACTAGCGGGAACCATCTACGAGCAGTACTTC. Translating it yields CASSQGLAGTIYEQYF.

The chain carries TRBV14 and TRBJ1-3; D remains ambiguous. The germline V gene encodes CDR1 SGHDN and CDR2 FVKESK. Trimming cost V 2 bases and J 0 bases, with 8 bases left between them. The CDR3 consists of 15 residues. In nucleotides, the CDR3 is TGTGCCAGCAGCCAACTTCCGAGCTCTGGAAACACCATATATTTT. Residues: CASSQLPSSGNTIYF.

In DNA form, the CDR3 reads TGTGCCAGCAGCGGAGGGACTAGCGGGGGGGCGGTGAGCACCGGGGAGCTGTTTTTT. Amino acid sequence: CASSGGTSGGAVSTGELFF. The J gene is TRBJ2-2, the V gene TRBV3-1 (or the pseudogene TRBV3-2); 16 nucleotides line up with TRBD2. Germline V gives CDR1 LGHDT, CDR2 YNNKEL (reference sequence). With 5 bases clipped from V and 4 bases from J, the junction kept 10 bases outside the gene matches. The CDR3 length is 19 residues.

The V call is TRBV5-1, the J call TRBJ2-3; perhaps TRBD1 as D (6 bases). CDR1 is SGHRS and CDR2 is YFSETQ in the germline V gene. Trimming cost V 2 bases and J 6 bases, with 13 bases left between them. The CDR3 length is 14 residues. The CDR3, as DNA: TGCGCCAGCAGCTTTCCAGGGGTGGACGATACGCAGTATTTT. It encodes CASSFPGVDDTQYF.

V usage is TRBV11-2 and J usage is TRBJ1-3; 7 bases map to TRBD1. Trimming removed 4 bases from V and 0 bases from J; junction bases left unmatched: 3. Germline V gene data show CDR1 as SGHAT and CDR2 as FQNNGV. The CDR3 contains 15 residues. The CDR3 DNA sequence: TGTGCCAGCAGCTCATACAGGGGCTCTGGAAACACCATATATTTT. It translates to CASSSYRGSGNTIYF.

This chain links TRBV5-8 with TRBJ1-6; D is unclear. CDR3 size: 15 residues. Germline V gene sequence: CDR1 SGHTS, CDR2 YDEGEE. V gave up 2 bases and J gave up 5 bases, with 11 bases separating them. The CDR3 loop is CASSFSTENNSPLHF. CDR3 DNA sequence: TGTGCCAGCAGCTTTTCCACAGAAAATAATTCACCCCTCCACTTT.

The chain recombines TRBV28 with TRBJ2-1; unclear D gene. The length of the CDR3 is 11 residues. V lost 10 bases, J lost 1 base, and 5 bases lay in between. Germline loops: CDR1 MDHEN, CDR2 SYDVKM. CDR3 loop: CATGSYNEQFF. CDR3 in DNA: TGTGCCACCGGGTCCTACAATGAGCAGTTCTTC.

The CDR3 DNA sequence: TGTGCCAGCAGTTACTGGGAGGCCTCTGGAAACACCATATATTTT. Its protein product is CASSYWEASGNTIYF. The chain is built from TRBV6-7 and TRBJ1-3; D gene unclear. TRBV6-7 carries the ORF label, with uncertain function. V dropped 1 base and J dropped 0 bases, with 7 bases sitting between them. This CDR3 contains 15 residues.

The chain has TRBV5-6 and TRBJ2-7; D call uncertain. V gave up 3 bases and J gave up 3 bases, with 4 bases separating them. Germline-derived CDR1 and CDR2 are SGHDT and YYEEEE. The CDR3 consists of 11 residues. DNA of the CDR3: TGTGCCAGCAGCTGGCACTACGAGCAGTACTTC. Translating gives CASSWHYEQYF.

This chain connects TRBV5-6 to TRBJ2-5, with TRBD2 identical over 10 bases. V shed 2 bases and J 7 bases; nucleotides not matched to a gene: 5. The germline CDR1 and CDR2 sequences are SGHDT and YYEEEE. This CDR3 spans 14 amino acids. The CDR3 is CASSLASGGVTQYF. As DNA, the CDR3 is TGTGCCAGCAGCTTAGCTAGCGGGGGTGTGACCCAGTACTTC.

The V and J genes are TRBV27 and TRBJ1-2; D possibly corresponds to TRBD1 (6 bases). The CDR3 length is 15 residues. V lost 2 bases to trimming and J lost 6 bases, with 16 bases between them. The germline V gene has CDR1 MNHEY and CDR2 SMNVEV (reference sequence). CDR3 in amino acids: CASSLARGFEDGYTF. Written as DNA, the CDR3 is TGTGCCAGCAGTTTAGCCAGGGGATTTGAGGATGGCTACACCTTC.

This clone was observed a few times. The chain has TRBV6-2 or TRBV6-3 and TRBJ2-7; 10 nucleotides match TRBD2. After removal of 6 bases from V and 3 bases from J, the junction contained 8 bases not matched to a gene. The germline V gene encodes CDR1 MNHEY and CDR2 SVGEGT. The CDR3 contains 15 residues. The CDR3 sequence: CASSPRTSGNYEQYF. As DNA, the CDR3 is TGTGCCAGCAGCCCGAGGACTAGCGGAAACTACGAGCAGTACTTC.

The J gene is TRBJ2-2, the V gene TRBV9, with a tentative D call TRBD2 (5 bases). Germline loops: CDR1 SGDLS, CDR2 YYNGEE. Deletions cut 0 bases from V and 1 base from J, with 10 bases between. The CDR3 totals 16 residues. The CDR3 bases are TGTGCCAGCAGCGTAGTGGGCGGGTTGAACACCGGGGAGCTGTTTTTT. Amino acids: CASSVVGGLNTGELFF.

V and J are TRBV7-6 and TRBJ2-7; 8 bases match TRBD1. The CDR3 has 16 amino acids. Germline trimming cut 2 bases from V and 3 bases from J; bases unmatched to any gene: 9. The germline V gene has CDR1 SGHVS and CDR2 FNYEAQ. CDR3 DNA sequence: TGTGCCAGCAGCTTAAATTCAGGGGGCGCGTTCTACGAGCAGTACTTC. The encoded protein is CASSLNSGGAFYEQYF.

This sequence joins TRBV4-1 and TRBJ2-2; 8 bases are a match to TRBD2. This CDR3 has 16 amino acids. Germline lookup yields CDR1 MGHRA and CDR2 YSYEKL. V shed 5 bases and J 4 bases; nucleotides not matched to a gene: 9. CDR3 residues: CASSDWRGVGTGELFF. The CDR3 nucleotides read TGCGCCAGCAGCGACTGGCGGGGGGTGGGCACCGGGGAGCTGTTTTTT.

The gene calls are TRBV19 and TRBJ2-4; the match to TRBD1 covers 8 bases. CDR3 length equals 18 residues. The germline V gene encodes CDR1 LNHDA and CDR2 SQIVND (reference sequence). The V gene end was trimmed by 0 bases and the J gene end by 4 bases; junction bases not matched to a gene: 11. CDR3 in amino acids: CASSIDRDRFQKKNIQYF. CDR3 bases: TGTGCCAGTAGTATAGATCGGGACAGGTTCCAGAAAAAAAACATTCAGTACTTC.

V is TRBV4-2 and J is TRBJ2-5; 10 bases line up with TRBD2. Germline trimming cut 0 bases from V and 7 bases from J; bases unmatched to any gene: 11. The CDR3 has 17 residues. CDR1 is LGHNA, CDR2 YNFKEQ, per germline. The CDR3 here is CASSQDLLAGVLGTQYF. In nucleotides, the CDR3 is TGTGCCAGCAGCCAAGATCTCCTAGCGGGAGTCTTGGGGACCCAGTACTTC.

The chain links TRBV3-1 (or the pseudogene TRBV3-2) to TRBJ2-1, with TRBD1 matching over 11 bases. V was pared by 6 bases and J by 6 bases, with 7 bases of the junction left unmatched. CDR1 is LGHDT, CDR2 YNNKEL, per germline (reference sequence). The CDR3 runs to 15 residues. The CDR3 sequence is CASSPGTGGFNEQFF. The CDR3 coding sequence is TGTGCCAGCAGTCCAGGGACAGGGGGTTTCAATGAGCAGTTCTTC.

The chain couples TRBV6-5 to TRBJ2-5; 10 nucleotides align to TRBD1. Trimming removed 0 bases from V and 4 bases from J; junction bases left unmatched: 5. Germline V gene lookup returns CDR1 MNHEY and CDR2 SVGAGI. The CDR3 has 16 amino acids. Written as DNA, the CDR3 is TGTGCCAGCAGTTACTCGGGTAGGACAGGGGGAGAGACCCAGTACTTC. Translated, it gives CASSYSGRTGGETQYF.

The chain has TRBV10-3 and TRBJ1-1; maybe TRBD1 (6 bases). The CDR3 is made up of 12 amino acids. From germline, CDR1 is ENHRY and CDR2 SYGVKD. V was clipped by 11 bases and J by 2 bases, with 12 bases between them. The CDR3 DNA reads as TGTGCCGCCGGACAGACCAACACTGAAGCTTTCTTT. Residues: CAAGQTNTEAFF.